Sequencing of this T cell receptor beta chain was carried out in a study of beta chain features in type 1 diabetes. Study-level findings and limits: Type 1 diabetes patients showed a moderate but significant shortening of TCRB CDR3s in all four CD4+ subsets.

cDNA synthesis used the whole RNA isolate, giving expressed TCRB sequences. The table came from immunoSEQ multiplex PCR; TCRdb's copy has only in-frame clones and leaves some out. Among more than 150,000 clones listed, 9% were seen once. Germline V gene lookup returns CDR1 ENHRY and CDR2 SYGVKD. This CDR3 contains 13 residues. Note on this clone: No antigen is known for it.

The chain is built from TRBV10-3 and TRBJ2-5; 11 bases fit TRBD2. The end of the DNA fits TRBJ2-7 better, so the J call may be wrong. The source is a woman aged 30 to 39 with type 1 diabetes. The sequencing input was central memory CD4+ T cells from blood. This chain's CDR3 is CATLAGEGYEQYF. In DNA form, the CDR3 reads TGTGCCACACTAGCGGGAGAGGGATACGAGCAGTACTTC.